This TCR beta chain was identified during a study of shared clonotypes between healthy human individuals. Sequenced by immunoSEQ multiplex PCR; TCRdb stores in-frame clones only, minus some. The profile shows around 1.9 million clones, approximately 94% of them singletons. In the naive CD8 group, cells lacked CD45RO and were positively selected for CCR7, so terminally differentiated effector memory CD45RA+ cells were left out. The count of this clone is one. The CDR3 contains 15 residues. Germline lookup yields CDR1 SQVTM and CDR2 ANQGSEA. The clonotype comes from a man aged 18 to 30 in good health. Some clones in this sample may be carry-over from other donors' samples. The J gene is TRBJ2-5, the V gene TRBV29-1; TRBD1 might be the D (6 bases). The J call is doubtful: the DNA matches TRBJ2-7 better. The sample consisted of naive CD8+ T cells from PBMCs. This CDR3 reads CSVEITGMIHYEQYF. The DNA for the CDR3 is TGCAGCGTTGAAATCACAGGGATGATTCACTACGAGCAGTACTTC.